The rows below give T cell receptor beta chains drawn from one sample of a study of cytomegalovirus exposure and HLA in healthy donors. Sequenced by immunoSEQ multiplex PCR; TCRdb stores in-frame clones only, minus some. The sample holds under 150,000 clones; approximately 85% are singletons and the top ten take 1.4%. The sample comprised PBMCs. The receptors stem from a woman aged 25-40 years in good health and CMV-seronegative. CDR3s include the opening cysteine and the closing phenylalanine or tryptophan. The D gene is left open where the match is weak. Clone size, where shown, is once, few, many, or a class for clones that have expanded.

clone_size,d_call,v_call,j_call,cdr3_aa,cdr3_nt
-,-,TRBV11-2,TRBJ2-7,CASSLIARDEQYF,TGTGCCAGCAGCTTAATCGCCAGGGACGAGCAGTACTTC
once,-,TRBV7-9,TRBJ1-2,CASSLVPGNYGYTF,TGTGCCAGCAGCTTAGTTCCCGGGAACTATGGCTACACCTTC
-,-,TRBV7-9,TRBJ2-3,CASSFSDTQYF,TGTGCCAGCAGCTTCTCCGATACGCAGTATTTT
-,-,TRBV6-5,TRBJ1-1,CASSYSGYPMNTEAFF,TGTGCCAGCAGTTACTCGGGCTATCCCATGAACACTGAAGCTTTCTTT
-,TRBD1,TRBV7-2,TRBJ1-2,CASSSYPTGTGGFGYTF,TGTGCCAGCAGCTCTTACCCAACCGGGACAGGGGGCTTTGGCTACACCTTC
-,-,TRBV6-4,TRBJ1-1,CASSVFQGTEAFF,TGTGCCAGCAGTGTGTTTCAGGGGACTGAAGCTTTCTTT
-,TRBD1,TRBV5-5,TRBJ1-2,CASSLGGMGGYTF,TGTGCCAGCAGCTTAGGGGGCATGGGTGGCTACACCTTC
-,-,TRBV6-1,TRBJ2-2,CASTGFANTGELFF,TGTGCCAGCACCGGTTTTGCGAACACCGGGGAGCTGTTTTTT
-,TRBD1,TRBV4-3,TRBJ1-3,CASSQLTGTGNSGNTIYF,TGCGCCAGCAGCCAACTAACCGGGACAGGAAACTCTGGAAACACCATATATTTT
-,-,TRBV28,TRBJ1-3,CASSQVLGSNLGNTIYF,TGTGCCAGCAGTCAAGTCCTAGGGAGCAACCTTGGAAACACCATATATTTT
-,-,TRBV5-1,TRBJ2-7,CASSWTGYEQYF,TGCGCCAGCAGCTGGACGGGGTACGAGCAGTACTTC
once,TRBD1,TRBV27,TRBJ1-1,CASSLRDRGPRGNTEAFF,TGTGCCAGCAGTTTAAGGGACAGGGGGCCGAGAGGGAACACTGAAGCTTTCTTT
-,-,TRBV19,TRBJ2-5,CASRSRAGSETQYF,TGTGCCAGTAGATCTCGGGCAGGGTCGGAGACCCAGTACTTC
-,TRBD1,TRBV16,TRBJ1-1,CASSPTWTGGTEAFF,TGTGCCAGCAGCCCTACTTGGACAGGGGGCACTGAAGCTTTCTTT
-,-,TRBV11-2,TRBJ2-5,CASSRQTQETQYF,TGTGCCAGCAGCCGACAAACCCAGGAGACCCAGTACTTC
once,-,TRBV7-8,TRBJ2-1,CASSLLARDEQFF,TGTGCCAGCAGCTTACTAGCGCGGGATGAGCAGTTCTTC
once,TRBD1,TRBV30,TRBJ1-1,CAWRTGANTEAFF,TGTGCCTGGAGGACAGGGGCGAACACTGAAGCTTTCTTT
-,-,TRBV29-1,TRBJ1-1,CSVDPQGRGTEAFF,TGCAGCGTTGACCCACAGGGTAGGGGCACTGAAGCTTTCTTT
-,-,TRBV5-8,TRBJ2-1,CASSLRGGTYNEQFF,TGTGCCAGCAGCCTCAGGGGAGGGACCTACAATGAGCAGTTCTTC
few,-,TRBV2,TRBJ1-4,CASRGTGILEKLFF,TGTGCCAGCAGGGGAACAGGGATATTAGAAAAACTGTTTTTT
-,TRBD1,TRBV7-9,TRBJ2-7,CASSLGDRGHEQYF,TGTGCCAGCAGCCTTGGGGACAGGGGTCACGAGCAGTACTTC
once,-,TRBV5-6,TRBJ1-1,CASTPGSLYGTEAFF,TGTGCCAGCACCCCGGGGTCCCTATATGGTACTGAAGCTTTCTTT